This TCR beta chain was identified in a study of vaccination effects on CD4 cells after COVID-19. For the study at large: Sequencing followed a ViraFEST assay step that expanded antigen-specific CD4+ T cells with viral peptide pools. Post-vaccine samples followed the second dose by a median of 72 days.

Concerning this clone: Its antigen remains unknown.

General study results and limits: Within healthy vaccinees, only 1 of 255 vaccine-induced clones displayed cross-reactivity with common cold coronaviruses. After vaccination, at late timepoints, clones induced by infection and by vaccine contracted markedly.

With roughly 10 days of culture completed, CD4+ T cells were isolated. Participants completed two doses of the BNT162b2 or mRNA-1273 vaccine. V lost 0 bases and J 8 bases, leaving 12 bases between the germline ends. From germline, CDR1 is KGHDR and CDR2 SFDVKD. The length of the CDR3 is 14 residues. Using immunoSEQ multiplex PCR, the repertoire was profiled, and TCRdb retains in-frame clones only, with some absent. In the table there are about 45,000 clones, 72% of which are singletons. The V and J genes are TRBV24-1 and TRBJ1-2; D gene unclear. The sequence came from a human donor who received a COVID-19 vaccine. The source was CD4+ T cells from PBMCs cultured without peptide, collected after COVID-19 vaccination. The CDR3: CATSDLTRDYGYTF. CDR3 nucleotide sequence: TGTGCCACCAGTGATTTGACGAGGGATTACGGCTACACCTTC.